This T cell receptor (beta chain) was recovered during a study of vaccination and CD4 T cells after COVID-19. On this clonotype: Its antigen remains unidentified.

The Oncomine TCR Beta short-read assay was what sequenced the DNA obtained from cultured CD4+ T cells. TCRdb fed the PCR reads into MiXCR, producing one record per CDR3 protein. The sample has about 2,600 distinct CDR3 sequences; approximately 27% are singletons. Trimming removed 6 bases at V and 4 bases at J, with 15 bases between. The germline CDR1 and CDR2 sequences are MNHNS and SASEGT. There are 14 residues in the CDR3. The treatment denotes: roughly 11-day PBMC culture with coronavirus spike peptide pools or control peptides (ViraFEST assay). The source material was CD4+ T cells from blood, cultured in vitro, sampled after SARS-CoV-2 vaccination. This TCR was sampled from a human donor who had recovered from COVID-19. This chain uses TRBV6-1 with TRBJ1-2; D is perhaps TRBD1 (5 bases). The CDR3 nucleotides read TGTGCCAGCAGACCATTCCAGGGAGTCTATGGCTACACCTTC. This gives the protein CASRPFQGVYGYTF.